The clone carrying this T cell receptor beta chain came up once. V was shortened by 4 bases and J by 3 bases, with 13 bases between the two germline ends. Germline assignment: CDR1 MGHRA and CDR2 YSYEKL. The CDR3 loop spans 14 amino acids. The sample is drawn from a study of shared clonotypes between healthy human individuals. Background on the study: The donors, two women and a few men, were aged 18 to 49.

Genomic DNA (from each subset) was split evenly across several immunoSEQ plates. Original analysis: Sequence data from immunoSEQ were junction-only and lacked quality scores; consequently, filtering differed. The table came from immunoSEQ multiplex PCR; TCRdb's copy has only in-frame clones and leaves some out. The V and J calls and clone size come from that table; D and trimming were worked out from the DNA. This sample has about 490,000 clones, with about 80% found just once. Donation came from healthy HIV-negative adults that had no recent acute infections or vaccinations. This chain uses TRBV4-1 with TRBJ2-7; D gene uncertain. This TCR came from a woman in her thirties or forties in good health. Some clones in this sample may be carry-over from other donors' samples. Sequencing used PBMCs. Here the CDR3 reads CASSRARGGYEQYF. CDR3 nucleotides: TGCGCCAGCAGCCGAGCTCGCGGTGGCTACGAGCAGTACTTC.